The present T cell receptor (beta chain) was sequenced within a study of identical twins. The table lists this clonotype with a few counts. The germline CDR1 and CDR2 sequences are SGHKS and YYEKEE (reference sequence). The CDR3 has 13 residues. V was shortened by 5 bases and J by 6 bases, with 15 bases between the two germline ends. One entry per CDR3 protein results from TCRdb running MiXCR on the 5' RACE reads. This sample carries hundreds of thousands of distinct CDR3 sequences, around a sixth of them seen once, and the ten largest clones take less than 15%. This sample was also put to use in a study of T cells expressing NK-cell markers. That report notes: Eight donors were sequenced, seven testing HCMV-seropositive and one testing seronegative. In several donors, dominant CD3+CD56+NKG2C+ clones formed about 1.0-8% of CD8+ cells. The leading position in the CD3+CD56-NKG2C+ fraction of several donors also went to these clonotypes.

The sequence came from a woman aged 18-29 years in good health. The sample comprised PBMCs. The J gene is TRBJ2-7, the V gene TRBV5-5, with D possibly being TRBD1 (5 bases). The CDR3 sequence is CASSFLGPGEQYF. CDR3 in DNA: TGTGCCAGCAGTTTCTTGGGGCCAGGCGAGCAGTACTTC.